This T cell receptor beta chain was identified during a study of cytomegalovirus exposure and HLA in healthy donors. Broader study findings: A missense DCLRE1C variant was associated with V- and J-gene trimming of TCR beta chains in a later analysis, and an independent cohort replicated the association.

This clone was recorded a few times. No antigen is known for it. In the PCR, 60 Vbeta and 13 Jbeta primers were used. TCRdb keeps only in-frame clones here, not all; method: immunoSEQ multiplex PCR. Of around 150,000 clones listed, roughly 80% are singletons. This sequence originates from a woman aged 40-49 years in good health and CMV-seropositive. The sample taken for sequencing was PBMCs.

As DNA, the CDR3 is TGCGCCAGCAGAAGGACAGATCAAGAGACCCAGTACTTC. It is translated as CASRRTDQETQYF. The J gene is TRBJ2-5, the V gene TRBV4-3, with a weak D call TRBD1 (6 bases). Germline-derived CDR1 and CDR2 are LGHNA and YSLEER. This CDR3 contains 13 residues. Trimming took off 6 bases at V and 2 bases at J, with 10 bases between the two ends.